This T cell receptor (beta chain) comes out of a study of patients and donors after allogeneic stem cell transplantation. Germline V gives CDR1 SQVTM, CDR2 ANQGSEA. The CDR3 has 14 amino acids. V was cut by 7 bases and J by 0 bases, with 15 bases left in between. This clonotype was counted many times. TCRdb re-analysed the RT-PCR reads in MiXCR, keeping a single row per CDR3 protein. The sample includes 800,000 to 1,000,000 distinct CDR3 sequences, more than 15% of them seen just once. The rearrangement links TRBV29-1 to TRBJ1-2, with D perhaps matching TRBD1 (5 bases). The sample consisted of blood, either unsorted or a sorted T cell fraction (not recorded which). The clonotype originates from a human donor who was either an allogeneic HSCT recipient or a stem cell or donor lymphocyte infusion donor (not recorded which). It is not recorded whose cells these are; they may come from a transplant donor. In nucleotides, the CDR3 is TGCAGCGCCCTTACCGGGGGAGCTAACTATGGCTACACCTTC. This translates into CSALTGGANYGYTF.